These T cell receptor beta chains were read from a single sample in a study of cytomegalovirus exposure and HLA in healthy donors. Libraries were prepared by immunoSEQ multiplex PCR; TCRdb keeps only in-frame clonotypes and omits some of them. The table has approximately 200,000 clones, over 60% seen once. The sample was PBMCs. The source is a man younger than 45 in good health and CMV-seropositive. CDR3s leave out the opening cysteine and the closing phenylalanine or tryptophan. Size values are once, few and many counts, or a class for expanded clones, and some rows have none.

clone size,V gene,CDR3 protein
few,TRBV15,ATSGEGFDEQF
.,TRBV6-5,AGRQGRTEAF
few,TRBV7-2,ASSLRTGLEYEQY
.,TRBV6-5,ASRGRLGNTGELF
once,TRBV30,AWTRDTYEQY
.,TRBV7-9,ASSLKGQSGELF
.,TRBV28,ASSFPMNTEAF
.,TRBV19,ATGQGSYEQY
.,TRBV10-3,AITGREGYTQY
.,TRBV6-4,ASSLSGNRGDTQY
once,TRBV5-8,ASPGRGALYEQY
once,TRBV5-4,ASSLWGRDTEAF
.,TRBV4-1,ASSQEQGNYGYT
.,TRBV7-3,ASSASGTSGYNEQF
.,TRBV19,ASSLSGISSYEQY
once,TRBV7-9,ASTPGEKLF
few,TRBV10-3,ATRGQGDQPQH
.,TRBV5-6,ASTRPPGWTLDEQY
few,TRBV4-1,ASSKFWGQYRGYNEQF
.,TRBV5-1,ASSLEVGTARSYEQY
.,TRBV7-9,ASSFMTGIQETQY
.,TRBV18,ASSSGVYTEAF
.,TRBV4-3,ASSQGVGRGPHEQY
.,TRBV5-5,ASSLGQGRSYEQY
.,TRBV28,ASNQPGQGNTEAF
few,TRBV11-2,ASSPSSGSRGGNEQF
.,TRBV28,ASRGTGPLGANVLT
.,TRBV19,ASSIDPGLAVANTGELF
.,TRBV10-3,AISESSGKNTQY
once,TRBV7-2,ASSLQVGVGLAASYEQY
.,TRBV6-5,ASSDRVNTEAF
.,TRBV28,ASSSPGLAEETQY
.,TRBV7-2,ASSPGPSGLPGYEQY
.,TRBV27,ASSPPGQSLWRANVLT
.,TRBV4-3,ASSQDFYRGSYGYT
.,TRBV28,ASTLPQTYEQY
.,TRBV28,ASSRTGGNTIY
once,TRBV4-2,ARGHTIYNEQF
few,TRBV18,ASSPSKVTAGVTDTQY
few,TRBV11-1,ASSPIAGGYNEQF
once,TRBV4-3,ASSRAGDTQY
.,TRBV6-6,ASTSRAGTSGTEQF
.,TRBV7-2,ASSSGGTRGGTQY
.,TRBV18,ASSPPTGSEKLF
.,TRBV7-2,ASSSHTWGRSSYEQY
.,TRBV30,AWSRDLQDTQY
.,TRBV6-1,ASSELDRGYEQY
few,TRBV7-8,ASSFLRRRDSLFSNQPQH
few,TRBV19,ASKGAGAGANVLT
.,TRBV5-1,ASSFTDSQETQY
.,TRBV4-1,ASSQGRGGQETQY
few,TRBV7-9,ASSSPGRETQY
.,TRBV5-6,ASSLRLAGASYQETQY
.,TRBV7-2,ASSINSGGYQETQY
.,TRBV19,ASSMTGQSSLTDTQY
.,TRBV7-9,SSSLNDRGAF
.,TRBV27,ASSLSGGRLDTQY
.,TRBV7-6,ASSFRSGRVGLNEQF
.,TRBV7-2,ASSLVGRQGGNEQY
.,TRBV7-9,ASSSADGTGGTEAF